This record concerns one T cell receptor (beta chain) sequence. This CDR3 spans 14 amino acids. Germline-derived CDR1 and CDR2 are GTSNPN and SVGIG (reference sequence). The ends were cut back, 1 base at V and 10 bases at J, with 17 bases in the middle. Clinical history as reported by participants underpinned cohort assignment. Clones were read by immunoSEQ multiplex PCR, and TCRdb kept only the in-frame ones, dropping some. The data show a few hundred thousand clones, 80% to 85% seen once. These data come from a study of blood T cell repertoires in COVID-19. Sequenced: PBMCs or T cells enriched from blood (not recorded which). The TCR was taken from a woman in her thirties or forties who had recovered from COVID-19. The chain links TRBV30 to TRBJ1-5, with a weak D call TRBD1 (5 bases). CDR3 in amino acids: CAWSGGYQDEPQHF. CDR3 DNA sequence: TGTGCCTGGAGTGGGGGCTATCAGGATGAACCCCAGCATTTT.